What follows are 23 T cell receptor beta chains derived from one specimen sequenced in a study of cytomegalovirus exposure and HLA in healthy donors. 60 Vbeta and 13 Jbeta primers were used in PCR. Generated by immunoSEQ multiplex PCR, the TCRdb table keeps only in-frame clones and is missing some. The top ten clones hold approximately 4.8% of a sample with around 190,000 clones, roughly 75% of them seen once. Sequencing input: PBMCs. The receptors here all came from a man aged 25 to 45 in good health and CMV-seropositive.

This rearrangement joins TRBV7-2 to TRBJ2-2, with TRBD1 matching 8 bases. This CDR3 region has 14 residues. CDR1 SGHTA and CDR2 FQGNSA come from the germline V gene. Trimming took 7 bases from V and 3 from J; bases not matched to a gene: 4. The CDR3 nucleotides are TGTGCCAGCACCAACAGGGGGGACACCGGGGAGCTGTTTTTT. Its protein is CASTNRGDTGELFF.

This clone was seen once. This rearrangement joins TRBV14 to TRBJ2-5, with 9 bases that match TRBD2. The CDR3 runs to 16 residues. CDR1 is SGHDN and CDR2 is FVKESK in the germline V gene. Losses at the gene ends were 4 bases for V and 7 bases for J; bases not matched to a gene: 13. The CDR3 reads CASSPSTSGVVGTQYF. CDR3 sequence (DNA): TGTGCCAGCAGCCCCTCGACTAGCGGAGTGGTGGGGACCCAGTACTTC.

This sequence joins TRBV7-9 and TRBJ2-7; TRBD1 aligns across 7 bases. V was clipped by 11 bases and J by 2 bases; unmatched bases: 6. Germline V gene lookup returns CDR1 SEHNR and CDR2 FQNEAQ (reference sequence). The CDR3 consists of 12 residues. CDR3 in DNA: TGTGCCGCTCAAACAGGGGCCTACGAGCAGTACTTC. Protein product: CAAQTGAYEQYF.

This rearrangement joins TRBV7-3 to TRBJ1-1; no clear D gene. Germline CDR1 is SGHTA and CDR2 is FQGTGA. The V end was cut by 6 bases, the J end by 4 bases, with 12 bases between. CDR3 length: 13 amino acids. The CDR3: CASRIGAGTEAFF. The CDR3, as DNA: TGTGCCAGCAGAATCGGAGCGGGCACTGAAGCTTTCTTT.

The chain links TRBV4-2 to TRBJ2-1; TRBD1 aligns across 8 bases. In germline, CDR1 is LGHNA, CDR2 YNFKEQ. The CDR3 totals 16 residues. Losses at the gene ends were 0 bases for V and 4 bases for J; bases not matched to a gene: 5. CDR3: CASSQDAGGSYNEQFF. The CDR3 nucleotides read TGTGCCAGCAGCCAAGATGCAGGGGGCTCTTACAATGAGCAGTTCTTC.

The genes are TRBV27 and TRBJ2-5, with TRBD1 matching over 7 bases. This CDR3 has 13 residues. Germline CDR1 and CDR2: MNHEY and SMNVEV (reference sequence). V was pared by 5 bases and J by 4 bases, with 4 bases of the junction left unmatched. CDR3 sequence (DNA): TGTGCCAGCAGTCCCAGGGGGAGAGAGACCCAGTACTTC. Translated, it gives CASSPRGRETQYF.

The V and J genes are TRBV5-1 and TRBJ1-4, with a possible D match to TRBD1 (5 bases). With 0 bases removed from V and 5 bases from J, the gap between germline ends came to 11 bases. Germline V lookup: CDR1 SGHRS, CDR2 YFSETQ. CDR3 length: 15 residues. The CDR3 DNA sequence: TGCGCCAGCAGCTTGGCCGGGACTAGGAATGAAAAACTGTTTTTT. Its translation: CASSLAGTRNEKLFF.

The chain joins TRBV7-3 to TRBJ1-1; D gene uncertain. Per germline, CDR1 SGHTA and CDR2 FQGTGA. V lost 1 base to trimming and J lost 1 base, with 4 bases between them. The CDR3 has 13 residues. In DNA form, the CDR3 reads TGTGCCAGCAGCTTAATCAGGAACACTGAAGCTTTCTTT. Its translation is CASSLIRNTEAFF.

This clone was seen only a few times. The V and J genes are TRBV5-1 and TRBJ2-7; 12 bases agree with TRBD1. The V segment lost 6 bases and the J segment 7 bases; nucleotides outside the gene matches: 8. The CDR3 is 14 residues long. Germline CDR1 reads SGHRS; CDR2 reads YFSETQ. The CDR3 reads CASNRDRGRSEQYF. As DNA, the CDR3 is TGCGCCAGCAATCGGGACAGGGGGCGAAGTGAGCAGTACTTC.

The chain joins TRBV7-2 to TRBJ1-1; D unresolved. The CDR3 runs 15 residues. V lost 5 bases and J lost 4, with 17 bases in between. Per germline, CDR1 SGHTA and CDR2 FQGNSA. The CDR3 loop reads CASSPAGGIGTEAFF. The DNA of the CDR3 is TGTGCCAGCAGCCCCGCCGGAGGGATCGGCACTGAAGCTTTCTTT.

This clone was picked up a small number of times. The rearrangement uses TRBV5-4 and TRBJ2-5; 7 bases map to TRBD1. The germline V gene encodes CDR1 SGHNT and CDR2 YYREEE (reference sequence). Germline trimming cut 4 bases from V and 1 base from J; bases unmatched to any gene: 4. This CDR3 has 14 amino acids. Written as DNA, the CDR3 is TGTGCCAGCAGCCCTGGACAGGCCCAAGAGACCCAGTACTTC. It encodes CASSPGQAQETQYF.

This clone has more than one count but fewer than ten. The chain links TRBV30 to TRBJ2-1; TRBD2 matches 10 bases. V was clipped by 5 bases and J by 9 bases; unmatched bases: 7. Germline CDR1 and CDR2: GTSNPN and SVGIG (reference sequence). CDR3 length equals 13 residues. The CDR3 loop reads CAWQGLAGGEQFF. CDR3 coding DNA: TGTGCCTGGCAGGGGTTAGCGGGAGGTGAGCAGTTCTTC.

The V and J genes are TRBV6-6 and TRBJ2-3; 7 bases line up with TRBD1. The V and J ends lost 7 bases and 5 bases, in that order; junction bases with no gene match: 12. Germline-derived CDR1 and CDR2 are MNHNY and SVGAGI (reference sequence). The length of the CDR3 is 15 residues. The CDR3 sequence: CASTLDRQGLDTQYF. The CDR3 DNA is TGTGCCAGCACCCTGGACAGGCAGGGTTTAGATACGCAGTATTTT.

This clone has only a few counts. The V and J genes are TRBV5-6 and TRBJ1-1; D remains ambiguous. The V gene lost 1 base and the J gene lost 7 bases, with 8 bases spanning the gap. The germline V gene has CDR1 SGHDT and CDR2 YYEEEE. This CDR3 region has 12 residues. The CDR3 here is CASSLTVSEAFF. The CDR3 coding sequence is TGTGCCAGCAGCTTGACAGTAAGTGAAGCTTTCTTT.

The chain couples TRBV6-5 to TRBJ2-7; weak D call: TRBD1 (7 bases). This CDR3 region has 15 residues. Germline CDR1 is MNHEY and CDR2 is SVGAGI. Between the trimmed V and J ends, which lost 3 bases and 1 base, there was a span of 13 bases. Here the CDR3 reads CASSYSAGGSYEQYF. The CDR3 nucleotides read TGTGCCAGCAGTTATTCGGCAGGGGGGTCCTACGAGCAGTACTTC.

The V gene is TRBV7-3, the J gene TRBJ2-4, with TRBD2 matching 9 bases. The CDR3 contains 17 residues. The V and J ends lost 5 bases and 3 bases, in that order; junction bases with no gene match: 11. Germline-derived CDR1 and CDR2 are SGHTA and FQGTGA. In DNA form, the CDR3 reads TGTGCCAGCAGCCAAGGGGGCCTAGCGGGAAACAAAAACATTCAGTACTTC. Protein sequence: CASSQGGLAGNKNIQYF.

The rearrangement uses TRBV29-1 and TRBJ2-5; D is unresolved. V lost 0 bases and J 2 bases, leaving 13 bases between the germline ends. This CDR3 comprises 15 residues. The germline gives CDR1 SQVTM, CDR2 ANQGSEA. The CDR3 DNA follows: TGCAGCGTTGAAGATCAAATAACAACGCAAGAGACCCAGTACTTC. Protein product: CSVEDQITTQETQYF.

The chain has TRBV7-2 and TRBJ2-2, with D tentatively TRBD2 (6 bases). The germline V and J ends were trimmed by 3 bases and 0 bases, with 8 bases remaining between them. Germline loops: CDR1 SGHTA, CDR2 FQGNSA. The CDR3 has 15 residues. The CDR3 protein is CASSLGGANTGELFF. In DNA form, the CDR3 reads TGTGCCAGCAGCTTGGGCGGGGCGAACACCGGGGAGCTGTTTTTT.

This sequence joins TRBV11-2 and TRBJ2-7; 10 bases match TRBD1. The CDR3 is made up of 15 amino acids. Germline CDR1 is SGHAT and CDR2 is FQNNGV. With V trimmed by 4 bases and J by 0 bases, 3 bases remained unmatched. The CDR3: CASSSGQGSSYEQYF. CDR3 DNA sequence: TGTGCCAGCAGCTCGGGACAGGGGAGCTCCTACGAGCAGTACTTC.

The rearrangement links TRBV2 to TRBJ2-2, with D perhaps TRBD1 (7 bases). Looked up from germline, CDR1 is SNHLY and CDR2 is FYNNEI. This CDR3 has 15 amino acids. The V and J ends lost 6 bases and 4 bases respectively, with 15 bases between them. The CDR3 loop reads CASRRGDSGTGELFF. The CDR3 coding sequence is TGTGCCAGCAGAAGGGGGGACAGTGGCACCGGGGAGCTGTTTTTT.

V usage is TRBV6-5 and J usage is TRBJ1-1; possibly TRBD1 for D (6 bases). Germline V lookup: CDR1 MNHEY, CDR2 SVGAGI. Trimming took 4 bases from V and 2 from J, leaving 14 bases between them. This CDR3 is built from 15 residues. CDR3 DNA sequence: TGTGCCAGCAGTTGGGGGGGCGCGGGAAACACTGAAGCTTTCTTT. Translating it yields CASSWGGAGNTEAFF.

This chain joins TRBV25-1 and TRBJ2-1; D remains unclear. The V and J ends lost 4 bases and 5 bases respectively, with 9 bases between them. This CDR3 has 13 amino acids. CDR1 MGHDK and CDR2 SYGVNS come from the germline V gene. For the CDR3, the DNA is TGTGCCAGCAGTGGGGTAGCTGACAATGAGCAGTTCTTC. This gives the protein CASSGVADNEQFF. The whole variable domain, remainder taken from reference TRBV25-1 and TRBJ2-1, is EADIYQTPRYLVIGTGKKITLECSQTMGHDKMYWYQQDPGMELHLIHYSYGVNSTEKGDLSSESTVSRIRTEHFPLTLESARPSHTSQYLCASSGVADNEQFFGPGTRLTVL.

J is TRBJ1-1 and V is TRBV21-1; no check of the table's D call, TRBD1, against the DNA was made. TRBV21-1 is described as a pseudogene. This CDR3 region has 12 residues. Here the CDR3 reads CASSKEAGEAFF. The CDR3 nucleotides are TGTGCCAGCAGCAAAGAGGCAGGGGAAGCTTTCTTT.